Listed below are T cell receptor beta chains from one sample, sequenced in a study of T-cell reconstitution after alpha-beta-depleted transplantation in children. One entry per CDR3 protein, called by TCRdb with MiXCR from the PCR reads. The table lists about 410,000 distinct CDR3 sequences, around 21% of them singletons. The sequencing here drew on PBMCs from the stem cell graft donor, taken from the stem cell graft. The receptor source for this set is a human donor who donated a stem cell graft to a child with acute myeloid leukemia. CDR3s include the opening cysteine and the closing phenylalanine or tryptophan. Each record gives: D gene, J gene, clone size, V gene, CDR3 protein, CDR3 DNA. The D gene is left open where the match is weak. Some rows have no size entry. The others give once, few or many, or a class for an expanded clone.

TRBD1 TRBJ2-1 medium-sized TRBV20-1 CSARDGTGDYNEQFF TGCAGTGCTAGAGATGGGACAGGGGACTACAATGAGCAGTTCTTC
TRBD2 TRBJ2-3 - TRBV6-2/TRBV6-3 CASSSNLTWTSGTDTQYF TGTGCCAGCAGTTCTAACCTCACCTGGACTAGCGGCACAGATACGCAGTATTTT
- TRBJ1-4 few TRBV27 CASALGVDNEKLFF TGTGCCAGTGCCTTGGGGGTGGATAATGAAAAACTGTTTTTT
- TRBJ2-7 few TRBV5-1 CASSLRGPLTYEQYF TGCGCCAGCAGCCTACGAGGACCCCTTACCTACGAGCAGTACTTC
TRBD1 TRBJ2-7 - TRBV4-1 CASSTGQGFEQYF TGCGCCAGCAGCACGGGACAGGGATTCGAGCAGTACTTC
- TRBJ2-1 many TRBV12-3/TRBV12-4 CASSKPRVGSYNEQFF TGTGCCAGCAGCAAGCCGAGGGTAGGGTCCTACAATGAGCAGTTCTTC
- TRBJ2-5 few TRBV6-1 CASSEEGASTLVYF TGTGCCAGCAGTGAAGAGGGCGCGTCCACTTTGGTTTACTTC
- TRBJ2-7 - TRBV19 CASSTDHRHSYEQYF TGTGCCAGTAGTACGGACCACAGGCACTCCTACGAGCAGTACTTC
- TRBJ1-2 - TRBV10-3 CAISESYGDGYTF TGTGCCATCAGTGAGTCGTATGGGGACGGCTACACCTTC
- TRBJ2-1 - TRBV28 CASSSYEQFF TGTGCCAGCAGTAGTTATGAGCAGTTCTTC
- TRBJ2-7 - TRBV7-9 CASSLISRQGNYEQYF TGTGCCAGCAGCTTAATCTCTCGTCAAGGAAACTACGAGCAGTACTTC
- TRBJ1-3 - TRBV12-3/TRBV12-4 CASISLTSSGNTIYF TGTGCCAGCATTAGCTTGACAAGCTCTGGAAACACCATATATTTT